One and the same sample provided the 24 T cell receptor beta chains below, sequenced in a study of CD8+ T cells in alopecia areata (dated by TCRdb to 2017 to 2018). Libraries were constructed by the immunoSEQ multiplex PCR assay. For TCR sequencing, RNA was extracted from every sample and reverse transcribed into cDNA to serve as template. TCRdb holds this immuneACCESS table with in-frame rearrangements only. Some clones are missing; in checked studies, unresolved V genes explain under half, and the rest has no known cause. This sample was tabulated with 15,000 to 20,000 clones, among which there are no singletons. The top ten clones comprise 25% to 40% of the sample. Pooled mouse cutaneous lymph node cells were stained for CD4, CD8alpha, NKG2D, NKG2ACE and other markers, then sorted on a BD Influx. Sequenced: CD8+ T cells sorted from a lymph node. These receptors came from a C3H/HeJ mouse with alopecia areata. Mice of this line possess the MHC haplotype H2-k.

Worth noting for this clone: The genes are named according to mouse. The missing CDR3 end, 4 residues past where the read stops, is filled in from the germline J gene. The V call is TRBV13-2, the J call TRBJ2-1; 10 positions match TRBD1. Germline loops: CDR1 NNHNN, CDR2 SYGAGS (reference sequence). This CDR3 is built from 14 residues. The CDR3 here is CASGRQGAEAEQFF. Incomplete CDR3 DNA: TGTGCCAGCGGTCGACAGGGGGCAGAGGCT.

Remarks on this clone: The genes are named according to mouse. The read terminates 4 residues ahead of where the CDR3 ends, so the germline J gene completes it. The rearrangement uses TRBV13-2 and TRBJ2-7; 8 positions agree with TRBD2. CDR1 NNHNN and CDR2 SYGAGS come from the germline V gene (reference sequence). The CDR3 covers 14 residues. The CDR3 bases that were read are TGTGCCAGCGGTGATGGGGACTGGTTGTAT. The encoded protein is CASGDGDWLY. The full CDR3 is CASGDGDWLYEQYF.

This clone was seen ten or more times. Gene names denote mouse genes. The sequenced part of the CDR3 DNA is TGTGCCAGCAGTGACCCCGGGACAGGGGATGCT. This translates into CASSDPGTGDA. The whole CDR3 protein reads CASSDPGTGDAEQFF. The V gene is TRBV13-3, the J gene TRBJ2-1; 10 bases map to TRBD1. From the germline J gene comes the end of the CDR3, since the read stops 4 residues before it. Germline V gives CDR1 NNHDY, CDR2 SYVADS. With V trimmed by 2 bases and J by 5 bases, 4 bases remained unmatched. This CDR3 spans 15 amino acids.

This clone showed up just a few times. Gene names and germline refer to mouse. The read terminates 4 residues before the CDR3 end, so the remaining end is supplied by the germline J gene. V usage is TRBV12-1 and J usage is TRBJ2-3; the D gene is possibly TRBD1 (5 bases). Germline CDR1 reads SGHSN; CDR2 reads HYEKVE. The ends were cut back, 4 bases at V and 1 base at J, with 17 bases in the middle. The CDR3 has 16 residues. The CDR3 region is CASSPIPGKGAETLYF. CDR3 DNA (partial): TGTGCCAGCTCCCCTATACCAGGGAAGGGTGCAGAA.

This clone was seen many times. Mouse gene names and germline throughout. With the read ending 4 residues before the CDR3 end, the germline J gene is used to fill in that end. The rearrangement links TRBV19 to TRBJ1-2; 7 bases match TRBD1. Germline-derived CDR1 and CDR2 are FNHDT and SITEND (reference sequence). This CDR3 has 15 amino acids. The CDR3 reads CASSIRRQGGSDYTF. CDR3 DNA (partial): TGTGCCAGCAGTATAAGGCGACAGGGTGGGTCC.

In its sample, this clone was seen a few times. The genes and germline here are from mouse. The CDR3 end lies 4 residues beyond the end of the read and is filled in from the germline J gene. The J gene is TRBJ2-7, the V gene TRBV1; D may be TRBD1 (6 bases). Germline lookup yields CDR1 NSQYPW and CDR2 LRSPGD (reference sequence). The CDR3 has 14 residues. V lost 3 bases and J lost 2, with 11 bases in between. The CDR3 sequence is CTCSAGTKTYEQYF. The part of the CDR3 DNA that was read is TGCACCTGCAGTGCCGGGACAAAAACCTAT.

This clone has a count of ten or more. Mouse gene names and germline throughout. The read ends 4 residues before the CDR3 terminus; that terminus is restored from the germline J gene. This chain joins TRBV13-1 and TRBJ2-3; D possibly corresponds to TRBD1 (6 bases). CDR1 and CDR2 (germline): NSHNY, SYGAGN. The CDR3 extends over 14 amino acids. With 2 bases removed from V and 1 base from J, the gap between germline ends came to 8 bases. The DNA read from the CDR3 is TGTGCCAGCAGTGAAGGGGGTCGTGCAGAA. Translating it yields CASSEGGRAE. The entire CDR3 is CASSEGGRAETLYF.

As for this clone: Genes here carry mouse names. The read ends 4 residues shy of where the CDR3 ends; the end is completed using the germline J gene. This chain joins TRBV1 and TRBJ1-2; 7 bases match TRBD1. Trimming cost V 7 bases and J 4 bases; bases outside gene matches: 6. Germline V gene lookup returns CDR1 NSQYPW and CDR2 LRSPGD (reference sequence). The length of the CDR3 is 13 residues. The DNA read from the CDR3 is TGCACCTGCATTTCGACAGGGCGCTCC. Residues: CTCISTGRS. In full, the CDR3 reads CTCISTGRSDYTF.

This clone was seen many times. The gene names here belong to mouse. The CDR3 extends 4 residues past the end of the read, so its final part is completed from the germline J gene. The chain links TRBV13-3 to TRBJ1-1; D uncertain. Trimming shortened V by 4 bases and J by 0 bases, and 7 bases separated the two germline ends. The germline V gene encodes CDR1 NNHDY and CDR2 SYVADS. The CDR3 sequence is 13 residues long. This CDR3 reads CASSRQANTEVFF. The CDR3 DNA, read in part, is TGTGCCAGCAGTCGGCAGGCAAACACA.

This clone came up a few times. Genes and germline are mouse. Read data end 4 residues before the CDR3 end; the end is taken from the germline J gene. This chain connects TRBV13-1 to TRBJ1-2, with 8 positions matching TRBD1. Per germline, CDR1 NSHNY and CDR2 SYGAGN. The CDR3 is 14 residues long. The trim removed 2 bases at V and 4 bases at J, leaving 4 bases unmatched. The CDR3 loop is CASSDRTGSSDYTF. The CDR3 bases that were read are TGTGCCAGCAGTGACCGGACAGGGAGCTCC.

This clone showed up just a few times. Gene names refer to mouse genes. The read falls 4 residues short of the CDR3 end, and the missing part is taken from the germline J gene. This sequence joins TRBV13-1 and TRBJ1-1; D is ambiguous. Trimming shortened V by 2 bases and J by 0 bases, and 8 bases separated the two germline ends. The CDR3 spans 14 residues. Germline values: CDR1 NSHNY, CDR2 SYGAGN. The chain's CDR3 is CASSEWVANTEVFF. The sequenced CDR3 bases are TGTGCCAGCAGTGAGTGGGTGGCAAACACA.

In its sample, this clone was seen many times. Gene names refer to mouse genes. The CDR3 is cut off 4 residues early in the read; its end comes from the germline J gene. The chain is built from TRBV19 and TRBJ2-3; 11 bases are shared with TRBD2. This CDR3 spans 16 amino acids. CDR1 and CDR2 from the germline V gene are FNHDT and SITEND (reference sequence). Trimming removed 1 base from V and 3 bases from J; junction bases left unmatched: 4. The CDR3: CASSITDWGDAETLYF. The covered CDR3 bases are TGTGCCAGCAGTATAACGGACTGGGGGGACGCAGAA.

This clone was detected a few times. Gene names and germline match the mouse. The read terminates 4 residues before the CDR3 end, so the remaining end is supplied by the germline J gene. The J gene is TRBJ2-1, the V gene TRBV31; 8 bases line up with TRBD2. The CDR3 is 14 residues long. The J segment lost 3 bases and the V segment lost 0 bases, leaving 1 base of the junction unmatched. CDR1 is GKSSPN, CDR2 SITVG, per germline. The CDR3 reads CAWSLGGAYAEQFF. The part of the CDR3 DNA that was read is TGTGCCTGGAGTCTCGGGGGGGCCTATGCT.

This clone was seen a few times. These gene names are mouse names. The CDR3 end falls 4 residues outside the read, so it is completed with the germline J gene. The rearrangement uses TRBV1 and TRBJ1-1, with 9 bases matching TRBD1. Germline V CDR1 and CDR2: NSQYPW, LRSPGD (reference sequence). This CDR3 spans 14 amino acids. The CDR3 spells CTCSGGQGGPEVFF. The CDR3 bases that were read are TGCACCTGCAGTGGGGGACAGGGAGGTCCA. Combining the CDR3 with reference TRBV1 and TRBJ1-1 gives the whole variable domain VTLLEQNPRWRLVPRGQAVNLRCILKNSQYPWMSWYQQDLQKQLQWLFTLRSPGDKEVKSLPGADYLATRVTDTELRLQVANMSQGRTLYCTCSGGQGGPEVFFGKGTRLTVV.

On this clone: All gene names here are mouse names. The CDR3 region is CASSIGDREDTEVFF. CDR3 DNA, as far as it was read: TGTGCCAGCAGTATCGGGGACAGGGAGGACACA. V gene TRBV19 combines with J gene TRBJ1-1; 9 nucleotides agree with TRBD1. The CDR3 end falls 4 residues outside the read, so it is completed with the germline J gene. After removal of 2 bases from V and 3 bases from J, the junction contained 5 bases not matched to a gene. This CDR3 is 15 amino acids long. Germline lookup yields CDR1 FNHDT and CDR2 SITEND (reference sequence). The full variable domain, completed using reference TRBV19 and TRBJ1-1, is GGIITQTPKFLIGQEGQKLTLKCQQNFNHDTMYWYRQDSGKGLRLIYYSITENDLQKGDLSEGYDASREKKSSFSLTVTSAQKNEMAVFLCASSIGDREDTEVFFGKGTRLTVV.

This clone was found many times. Gene and germline names: mouse. Read coverage stops 4 residues before the CDR3 terminus; the germline J gene supplies the remainder. This rearrangement joins TRBV13-3 to TRBJ2-7; D is possibly TRBD1 (5 bases). The CDR3 runs to 12 residues. Germline V gene data show CDR1 as NNHDY and CDR2 as SYVADS. The CDR3 loop reads CASSADRYEQYF. The CDR3 DNA, read in part, is TGTGCCAGCAGTGCCGACAGATAT.

On this clone itself: The genes are named according to mouse. The sequence runs out 4 residues before the end of the CDR3; the remainder is reconstructed from the germline J gene. The rearrangement uses TRBV19 and TRBJ2-7; D is perhaps TRBD2 (5 bases). This CDR3 is built from 13 residues. Per the germline V gene, CDR1 is FNHDT and CDR2 is SITEND (reference sequence). V lost 4 bases and J 0 bases, leaving 8 bases between the germline ends. The DNA read from the CDR3 is TGTGCCAGCAGTTTCTGGGACTCCTAT. It encodes CASSFWDSY. The complete CDR3 protein is CASSFWDSYEQYF.

Of note for this clone: Here the gene names and germline are mouse. The read ends 4 residues early relative to the CDR3; the germline J gene fills the gap. V and J are TRBV31 and TRBJ2-2, with TRBD2 matching 9 bases. With V trimmed by 5 bases and J by 0 bases, 1 base remained unmatched. This CDR3 region has 14 residues. The germline V gene has CDR1 GKSSPN and CDR2 SITVG. This chain's CDR3 is CAWDWGSNTGQLYF. The CDR3 DNA, read in part, is TGTGCCTGGGACTGGGGGTCAAACACCGGG.

Concerning this clone: Mouse gene names and germline throughout. The read falls 4 residues short of the CDR3 end, and the missing part is taken from the germline J gene. V is TRBV1 and J is TRBJ2-3; either TRBD1 or TRBD2 may supply D (5 bases each). V was trimmed by 1 base and J by 1 base, leaving 9 bases between them. The germline gives CDR1 NSQYPW, CDR2 LRSPGD (reference sequence). The CDR3 contains 15 residues. The CDR3 DNA, read in part, is TGCACCTGCAGTGCAGGGGGCCGAGGTGCAGAA. Its protein product is CTCSAGGRGAE. The full CDR3 protein is CTCSAGGRGAETLYF. The whole variable domain, filled in from reference TRBV1 and TRBJ2-3, reads VTLLEQNPRWRLVPRGQAVNLRCILKNSQYPWMSWYQQDLQKQLQWLFTLRSPGDKEVKSLPGADYLATRVTDTELRLQVANMSQGRTLYCTCSAGGRGAETLYFGSGTRLTVL.

Ten or more counts support this clone. Gene and germline names: mouse. Read coverage stops 4 residues before the CDR3 terminus; the germline J gene supplies the remainder. The J gene is TRBJ2-3, the V gene TRBV13-1; D gene uncertain. The ends were cut back, 0 bases at V and 0 bases at J, with 8 bases in the middle. Germline CDR1 NSHNY, CDR2 SYGAGN. CDR3 length: 15 residues. The DNA read from the CDR3 is TGTGCCAGCAGTGATGCGCCAGCTAGTGCAGAA. This gives the protein CASSDAPASAE. The whole CDR3 reads CASSDAPASAETLYF.

This clone was seen more than once but under ten times. Gene names are mouse gene names. The read gets to within 4 residues of the CDR3 end, and the germline J gene fills in the rest. The V call is TRBV5, the J call TRBJ1-2; D perhaps matches TRBD1 (6 bases). Between the trimmed V and J ends, which lost 4 bases and 0 bases, there was a span of 12 bases. Germline V gives CDR1 LGHNA, CDR2 YNLKQL (reference sequence). This CDR3 has 15 amino acids. The sequenced part of the CDR3 DNA is TGTGCCAGCAGCCCCCCGGGACATTCAAACTCC. Its translation is CASSPPGHSNS. The full CDR3 is CASSPPGHSNSDYTF.

This clone was counted at least ten times. Genes and germline are mouse. Read sequence stops 4 residues before the CDR3 end, and the germline J gene provides the missing end. The chain has TRBV13-3 and TRBJ2-3; 7 positions match TRBD2. Unmatched junction bases numbered 5, after V lost 0 bases and J lost 4 bases. The germline CDR1 and CDR2 sequences are NNHDY and SYVADS. The CDR3 length is 15 residues. The DNA read from the CDR3 is TGTGCCAGCAGTGATGGTTGGGGGGAGTCAGAA. Its translation: CASSDGWGESE. The CDR3 in full is CASSDGWGESETLYF.

Ten or more counts support this clone. TCRdb and the translated DNA give different amino acids at residue 12; the protein presented here is the one translated from the DNA. Mouse gene names apply. The sequence runs out 3 residues before the end of the CDR3; the remainder is reconstructed from the germline J gene. The chain employs TRBV1 and TRBJ1-6; a weak D match, TRBD1 (6 bases). TRBJ1-6 is reported as an ORF; its role is uncertain. This CDR3 comprises 15 residues. In germline, CDR1 is NSQYPW, CDR2 LRSPGD (reference sequence). V was cut by 3 bases and J by 5 bases, with 11 bases left in between. The CDR3 DNA, read in part, is TGCACCTGCAGTGCGCCACAGGGTAATAATTCGCCC. The encoded protein is CTCSAPQGNNSP. In full, the CDR3 reads CTCSAPQGNNSPLYF.

Only a few counts were recorded for this clone. DNA and listed protein disagree at residue 11, so the protein shown here was translated from the DNA. The gene symbols are mouse symbols. Read coverage stops 3 residues before the CDR3 terminus; the germline J gene supplies the remainder. This chain joins TRBV1 and TRBJ1-6, with 10 bases matching TRBD1. TRBJ1-6 is treated as an ORF (open reading frame) with a function not yet certain. The CDR3 runs 14 residues. V was pared by 3 bases and J by 8 bases, with 1 base of the junction left unmatched. Germline CDR1 reads NSQYPW; CDR2 reads LRSPGD (reference sequence). The CDR3 DNA, read in part, is TGCACCTGCAGTGCGGGGACAGGGGATTCGCCC. This encodes CTCSAGTGDSP. In full, the CDR3 reads CTCSAGTGDSPLYF.